Listed here are 27 T cell receptor beta chains from one sample, sequenced in a study of T cells in Graves' hyperthyroidism and ophthalmopathy. Authors of the study amplified TCR beta CDR3 regions from RNA transcripts. First-round RT-PCR targeting the TCR CDR3 was performed with the HTBI primer set. Using its own MiXCR run on the multiplex PCR reads, TCRdb lists one record per CDR3 protein. The profile shows approximately 600,000 distinct CDR3 sequences, more than 20% of them singletons. Sequencing input: blood. The receptor source for this set is a man between 25 and 39 years old with Graves' ophthalmopathy.

This clonotype has a handful of counts. The J gene is TRBJ1-6, the V gene TRBV7-9; 10 nucleotides line up with TRBD1. Looked up from germline, CDR1 is SEHNR and CDR2 is FQNEAQ (reference sequence). J lost 8 bases, V lost 1 base, and 2 bases had no gene match. The CDR3 length is 15 residues. The CDR3 region has the DNA TGTGCCAGCAGCTTAGGGACAGGGGGTCATTCACCCCTCCACTTT. This translates into CASSLGTGGHSPLHF.

The chain combines TRBV4-2 with TRBJ2-2; tentatively, D is TRBD2 (6 bases). Trimming pared 4 bases from V and 4 bases from J, leaving 13 bases between. The germline gives CDR1 LGHNA, CDR2 YNFKEQ. There are 15 residues in the CDR3. As DNA, the CDR3 is TGTGCCAGCAGCCTGGACTATTCAACCACCGGGGAGCTGTTTTTT. Its translation: CASSLDYSTTGELFF.

V gene TRBV6-4 combines with J gene TRBJ2-7; D is perhaps TRBD1 (5 bases). CDR1 and CDR2 (germline): MRHNA, SNTAGT. CDR3 length: 13 residues. The ends were cut back, 2 bases at V and 4 bases at J, with 9 bases in the middle. The chain's CDR3 is CASSDGAGYEQYF. CDR3 nucleotide sequence: TGTGCCAGCAGTGACGGGGCCGGATACGAGCAGTACTTC.

This clonotype was seen ten or more times. The chain joins TRBV3-1 to TRBJ1-4; D uncertain. The V end lost 4 bases, the J end lost 6 bases, and 9 bases lay between the germline ends. This CDR3 spans 13 amino acids. CDR1 is LGHDT and CDR2 is YNNKEL in the germline V gene (reference sequence). CDR3 in DNA: TGTGCCAGCAGCCCTGGCGGAGATGAAAAACTGTTTTTT. The encoded protein is CASSPGGDEKLFF.

The chain uses TRBV28 and TRBJ2-5; D is possibly TRBD2 (6 bases). V lost 6 bases to trimming and J lost 6 bases, with 14 bases between them. The CDR3 sequence is 13 residues long. Germline V lookup: CDR1 MDHEN, CDR2 SYDVKM. The CDR3 DNA reads TGTGCCAGCAGACCGGGGGAGGCCAAGACCCAGTACTTC. Protein product: CASRPGEAKTQYF.

This clonotype was observed at least ten times. This chain links TRBV20-1 with TRBJ2-5, with a weak D call TRBD2 (6 bases). V lost 0 bases to trimming and J lost 3 bases, with 17 bases between them. Looked up from germline, CDR1 is DFQATT and CDR2 is SNEGSKA (reference sequence). This CDR3 spans 16 amino acids. As DNA, the CDR3 is TGCAGTGCTAGAGATTCTGGGGTCAAGCGGGAAGAGACCCAGTACTTC. This encodes CSARDSGVKREETQYF.

The chain has TRBV5-6 and TRBJ1-5, with 9 bases identical to TRBD1. Germline values: CDR1 SGHDT, CDR2 YYEEEE. The J segment lost 1 base and the V segment lost 2 bases, leaving 7 bases of the junction unmatched. The CDR3 extends over 17 amino acids. CDR3 DNA: TGTGCCAGCAGCTTCTTTACAGGGGGCGAAAGCAATCAGCCCCAGCATTTT. Translating it yields CASSFFTGGESNQPQHF.

This clonotype was detected ten times or more. V gene TRBV3-1 combines with J gene TRBJ1-5; TRBD1 might be the D (5 bases). Germline lookup yields CDR1 LGHDT and CDR2 YNNKEL (reference sequence). Trimming shortened V by 1 base and J by 7 bases, and 11 bases separated the two germline ends. CDR3 length: 14 residues. In nucleotides, the CDR3 is TGTGCCAGCAGCCAAGGGGGGATTGGGCAGCCCCAGCATTTT. Translation gives CASSQGGIGQPQHF. The full variable domain, rest sourced from reference TRBV3-1 and TRBJ1-5, is DTAVSQTPKYLVTQMGNDKSIKCEQNLGHDTMYWYKQDSKKFLKIMFSYNNKELIINETVPNRFSPKSPDKAHLNLHINSLELGDSAVYFCASSQGGIGQPQHFGDGTRLSIL.

The chain carries TRBV6-2 or TRBV6-3 and TRBJ1-1; D is uncertain. Germline assignment: CDR1 MNHEY and CDR2 SVGEGT. CDR3 length: 15 amino acids. V gave up 2 bases and J gave up 3 bases, with 13 bases separating them. The CDR3 DNA follows: TGTGCCAGCAGTTACCCGCAATTCGAGGACACTGAAGCTTTCTTT. This sequence encodes CASSYPQFEDTEAFF.

This clonotype has just a few counts. This sequence joins TRBV7-9 and TRBJ2-1, with 8 bases aligning to TRBD1. The ends lost 11 bases at V and 9 bases at J; junction bases unmatched: 12. The CDR3 contains 13 residues. From germline, CDR1 is SEHNR and CDR2 FQNEAQ (reference sequence). Here the CDR3 DNA reads TGTGCCTACAGGGGGACAGGAGAGGGTGAGCAGTTCTTC. Its translation is CAYRGTGEGEQFF.

In this sample, this clonotype turned up a few times. J is TRBJ2-2 and V is TRBV24-1, with D possibly TRBD2 on 7 matching bases. The CDR3 has 16 residues. The V gene lost 9 bases and the J gene lost 5 bases, with 21 bases spanning the gap. Germline V gene sequence: CDR1 KGHDR, CDR2 SFDVKD. Here the CDR3 DNA reads TGTGCCACCCGAGGGGGGGCTAGAGGGAATACCGGGGAGCTGTTTTTT. Amino acid sequence: CATRGGARGNTGELFF.

DNA of the CDR3: TGTGCCAGCAGCTTGGGGACTAGCGGCCTATACAATGAGCAGTTCTTC. This translates into CASSLGTSGLYNEQFF. The V and J genes are TRBV7-2 and TRBJ2-1; 11 bases map to TRBD2. This CDR3 has 16 residues. Per germline, CDR1 SGHTA and CDR2 FQGNSA. With V trimmed by 3 bases and J by 4 bases, 5 bases remained unmatched.

This clonotype was counted a few times. The V and J genes are TRBV20-1 and TRBJ2-5; D may be TRBD2 (6 bases). Trimming cost V 0 bases and J 5 bases, with 16 bases left between them. Germline V gene data show CDR1 as DFQATT and CDR2 as SNEGSKA (reference sequence). The length of the CDR3 is 15 residues. The CDR3 sequence: CSARDWGRYEETQYF. The CDR3 region has the DNA TGCAGTGCTAGAGATTGGGGGAGGTACGAGGAGACCCAGTACTTC.

This chain's CDR3 is CASSQDGGLAGGEQFF. DNA for the CDR3: TGTGCCAGCAGCCAAGATGGAGGACTAGCGGGCGGTGAGCAGTTCTTC. The chain is built from TRBV4-2 and TRBJ2-1; 11 positions agree with TRBD2. The CDR3 has 16 amino acids. V was clipped by 0 bases and J by 9 bases; unmatched bases: 7. From germline, CDR1 is LGHNA and CDR2 YNFKEQ.

In this sample, this clonotype turned up many times. V and J are TRBV28 and TRBJ2-2, with D perhaps matching TRBD2 (7 bases). Per the germline V gene, CDR1 is MDHEN and CDR2 is SYDVKM. V lost 9 bases and J lost 4, with 18 bases in between. This CDR3 is built from 15 residues. This CDR3 is CASNGGGSGTGELFF. CDR3 bases: TGTGCCAGTAATGGGGGGGGCAGTGGCACCGGGGAGCTGTTTTTT.

The chain recombines TRBV6-1 with TRBJ1-5; weak D call: TRBD1 (5 bases). The germline gives CDR1 MNHNS, CDR2 SASEGT. The CDR3 length is 11 residues. V lost 10 bases, J lost 4 bases, and 8 bases lay in between. CDR3 protein: CATGANQPQHF. CDR3 DNA: TGTGCCACCGGGGCGAATCAGCCCCAGCATTTT.

The table lists this clonotype with a few counts. The chain combines TRBV11-3 with TRBJ1-2; 9 bases agree with TRBD1. Germline values: CDR1 SGHNT, CDR2 YENEEA. This CDR3 spans 14 amino acids. With 6 bases clipped from V and 4 bases from J, the junction kept 6 bases outside the gene matches. The CDR3 DNA follows: TGTGCCAGCAGGGACAGGGGATCCCCCTATGGCTACACCTTC. Translating it yields CASRDRGSPYGYTF.

This clonotype was found a few times. V usage is TRBV5-1 and J usage is TRBJ2-7; 10 bases are shared with TRBD1. Trimming removed 4 bases from V and 1 base from J; junction bases left unmatched: 8. Looked up from germline, CDR1 is SGHRS and CDR2 is YFSETQ. The CDR3 loop spans 16 amino acids. CDR3 protein: CASSTKTGGDSYEQYF. CDR3 sequence (DNA): TGCGCCAGCAGCACGAAGACAGGGGGCGATTCCTACGAGCAGTACTTC.

This rearrangement joins TRBV12-3 or TRBV12-4 to TRBJ1-1; 7 positions match TRBD1. The V and J ends lost 6 bases and 2 bases, in that order; junction bases with no gene match: 3. There are 13 residues in the CDR3. Written as DNA, the CDR3 is TGTGCCAGCAGAAACAGGGGAAACACTGAAGCTTTCTTT. Translating gives CASRNRGNTEAFF.

The sample holds a few counts of this clonotype. CDR3 DNA sequence: TGTGCCACCAGCGCAGGACGGAAGGGATGGACGAACACTGAAGCTTTCTTT. Residues: CATSAGRKGWTNTEAFF. V gene TRBV15 combines with J gene TRBJ1-1; D gene unclear. The germline V and J ends were trimmed by 5 bases and 1 base, with 20 bases remaining between them. Germline lookup yields CDR1 LNHNV and CDR2 YYDKDF (reference sequence). This CDR3 has 17 amino acids.

The chain has TRBV10-3 and TRBJ2-7; TRBD2 might be the D (6 bases). The CDR3 has 17 residues. Germline CDR1 reads ENHRY; CDR2 reads SYGVKD. Trimming took 7 bases from V and 2 from J, leaving 24 bases between them. The CDR3 region has the DNA TGTGCCATCACCAACCCCGGGAGCCCTTCAGGAGCCTACGAGCAGTACTTC. It yields the protein CAITNPGSPSGAYEQYF.

This clonotype has a handful of counts. The chain has TRBV28 and TRBJ2-7; D perhaps matches TRBD2 (6 bases). This CDR3 has 16 amino acids. Germline V gene lookup returns CDR1 MDHEN and CDR2 SYDVKM. V lost 6 bases and J 1 base, leaving 19 bases between the germline ends. The CDR3 is CASRPPLGSGSYEQYF. CDR3 in DNA: TGTGCCAGCAGGCCCCCCTTGGGTAGCGGATCCTACGAGCAGTACTTC.

V and J are TRBV5-6 and TRBJ2-1; 14 positions match TRBD2. CDR1 is SGHDT and CDR2 is YYEEEE in the germline V gene. The CDR3 has 16 amino acids. With V trimmed by 0 bases and J by 5 bases, 1 base remained unmatched. Here the CDR3 reads CASSLVGLAGDNEQFF. As DNA, the CDR3 is TGTGCCAGCAGCTTGGTGGGACTAGCGGGAGACAATGAGCAGTTCTTC.

There are many counts of this clonotype. The chain uses TRBV28 and TRBJ1-2, with D possibly matching TRBD1 (5 bases). CDR3 length: 12 residues. Trimming stripped 3 bases from V and 10 bases from J, with 12 bases between. CDR1 MDHEN and CDR2 SYDVKM come from the germline V gene. CDR3 protein: CASSLSGTDYTF. The DNA for the CDR3 is TGTGCCAGCAGTTTGTCTGGGACCGACTACACCTTC.

With regard to this clonotype: One end of the junction varies from germline; a read error may be responsible. The chain joins TRBV7-7 to TRBJ2-5; 7 bases align to TRBD1. This CDR3 contains 14 residues. CDR1 is SSHAT and CDR2 is FNYEAQ in the germline V gene (reference sequence). The CDR3 loop reads CASSRTGVGETQYF. The CDR3 DNA is TGTGCTAGCAGCCGGACAGGTGTTGGGGAGACCCAGTACTTC.

The sample holds a few counts of this clonotype. A much larger clone is a single base away; this may be a read error. This chain joins TRBV12-3 or TRBV12-4 and TRBJ1-6, with 7 bases identical to TRBD1. J gave up 7 bases and V 4 bases, and 4 bases lay outside the gene matches. The CDR3 extends over 14 amino acids. CDR3 sequence: CASSSGTVNSPLHF. CDR3 DNA: TGTGCCAGCAGTTCAGGGACAGTAAATTCACCCCTCCACTTT.

Only a few counts were recorded for this clonotype. The chain has TRBV29-1 and TRBJ2-5, with 8 positions matching TRBD1. Germline CDR1 is SQVTM and CDR2 is ANQGSEA. This CDR3 has 17 residues. V dropped 4 bases and J dropped 4; count of bases not matched to a gene: 17. CDR3 bases: TGCAGCGTTGCCCCTCTGGGAGGACAGGGAAAAGGAGAGACCCAGTACTTC. This gives the protein CSVAPLGGQGKGETQYF.